A selection of T cell receptor beta chains follows, all from one sample in a study. TCRdb redid the calling of the 5' RACE reads with MiXCR, one entry per CDR3 protein. The data contain about 57,000 distinct CDR3 sequences, 26% of them singletons. Sequenced: tumor-infiltrating Tregs sorted from the breast tumor. Every receptor here comes from a female donor with breast cancer. Both conserved end residues are part of each CDR3. D genes are given only for firm matches. A row's size may be missing; if present it is once, few, many or a size class.

j_gene,v_gene,abundance,d_gene,CDR3aa,CDR3nt
TRBJ1-2,TRBV12-3/TRBV12-4,many,NA,CASSSGYYDGYTF,TGTGCCAGCAGCTCGGGGTACTACGATGGCTACACCTTC
TRBJ2-2,TRBV6-6,NA,NA,CASSLKDGTGELFF,TGTGCCAGCAGCCTCAAAGACGGCACCGGGGAGCTGTTTTTT
TRBJ2-1,TRBV6-1,few,TRBD1,CASSVREQGNEQFF,TGTGCCAGCAGTGTACGAGAACAGGGGAATGAGCAGTTCTTC
TRBJ2-2,TRBV20-1,NA,TRBD2,CSAVRASGGTGELFF,TGCAGTGCTGTTCGGGCTAGCGGGGGGACCGGGGAGCTGTTTTTT
TRBJ1-6,TRBV4-1,NA,NA,CASSHLGRRYDSPLHF,TGCGCCAGCAGCCACTTAGGACGGAGATATGATTCACCCCTCCACTTT
TRBJ2-1,TRBV20-1,many,TRBD2,CSARDSRAGANNEQFF,TGCAGTGCTAGAGATTCGAGGGCGGGAGCCAACAATGAGCAGTTCTTC
TRBJ2-3,TRBV5-1,few,TRBD2,CASSLAASGITSTDTQYF,TGCGCCAGCAGCTTGGCCGCTAGCGGGATAACTAGCACAGATACGCAGTATTTT
TRBJ2-2,TRBV9,many,TRBD1,CASSLGTGNTGELFF,TGTGCCAGCAGCCTAGGGACAGGGAACACCGGGGAGCTGTTTTTT
TRBJ2-1,TRBV6-5,many,NA,CASKIGGHISYNEQFF,TGTGCCAGCAAAATAGGGGGACACATCTCCTACAATGAGCAGTTCTTC
TRBJ1-1,TRBV7-2,NA,TRBD1,CASSSPQGGWTEAFF,TGTGCCAGCAGCTCCCCCCAAGGGGGCTGGACTGAAGCTTTCTTT
TRBJ1-1,TRBV20-1,NA,NA,CSASPALGLTEAFF,TGCAGTGCTAGTCCGGCCCTTGGGCTCACTGAAGCTTTCTTT
TRBJ1-5,TRBV5-1,NA,NA,CASSVYQPQHF,TGCGCCAGCAGCGTATATCAGCCCCAGCATTTT
TRBJ2-5,TRBV5-4,NA,NA,CASRDMDQETQYF,TGTGCCAGCAGGGACATGGACCAAGAGACCCAGTACTTC
TRBJ1-6,TRBV10-3,NA,NA,CAIRDSEDSPLHF,TGTGCCATCAGGGACAGTGAAGACTCACCCCTCCACTTT
TRBJ1-1,TRBV12-3/TRBV12-4,few,NA,CATTPGDEAFF,TGTGCCACCACACCGGGGGATGAAGCTTTCTTT
TRBJ1-5,TRBV25-1,NA,NA,CASSEGAGEGTDTQHF,TGTGCCAGCAGTGAAGGAGCGGGAGAAGGCACAGATACGCAGCATTTT
TRBJ1-2,TRBV4-3,many,NA,CASSQAEVLGDYGYTF,TGCGCCAGCAGCCAAGCAGAGGTCCTCGGGGACTATGGCTACACCTTC
TRBJ2-2,TRBV20-1,few,NA,CSAKRETGELFF,TGCAGTGCTAAGAGGGAAACCGGGGAGCTGTTTTTT
TRBJ2-2,TRBV10-1,few,NA,CASSDYGTQNTGELFF,TGCGCCAGCAGTGATTACGGGACTCAGAACACCGGGGAGCTGTTTTTT
TRBJ1-3,TRBV7-2,few,NA,CASSSSGGGSGNTIYF,TGTGCCAGCAGCTCTAGTGGGGGCGGCTCTGGAAACACCATATATTTT
TRBJ2-5,TRBV4-1,few,NA,CASSQDAGSTEQETQYF,TGCGCCAGCAGCCAAGATGCGGGTAGCACGGAACAAGAGACCCAGTACTTC
TRBJ2-5,TRBV5-1,many,NA,CASSLESGETQYF,TGCGCCAGCAGCTTGGAGAGTGGGGAGACCCAGTACTTC
TRBJ2-3,TRBV27,many,NA,CASSFYRGGLGTDTQYF,TGTGCCAGCAGTTTTTACAGAGGGGGTTTGGGGACAGATACGCAGTATTTT
TRBJ1-3,TRBV3-1,many,TRBD1,CASSRTGGFGNTIYF,TGTGCCAGCAGCCGGACAGGGGGATTCGGAAACACCATATATTTT
TRBJ1-1,TRBV7-2,NA,NA,CASSFRTGGFEAFF,TGTGCCAGCAGCTTCCGGACCGGAGGGTTTGAAGCTTTCTTT
TRBJ2-1,TRBV3-1,few,NA,CASSIGLTYNEQFF,TGTGCCAGCAGTATTGGTCTAACCTACAATGAGCAGTTCTTC
TRBJ1-2,TRBV7-8,few,NA,CASSLDRNQGDGYTF,TGTGCCAGCAGCTTAGACAGGAACCAAGGGGATGGCTACACCTTC
TRBJ1-5,TRBV4-2,NA,NA,CASSQSPDSNQPQHF,TGTGCCAGCAGCCAATCTCCCGATAGCAATCAGCCCCAGCATTTT
TRBJ2-7,TRBV6-5,NA,TRBD2,CATSILAGDEQYF,TGTGCCACCTCAATACTAGCGGGGGACGAGCAGTACTTC
TRBJ2-7,TRBV7-8,many,NA,CASSFGTGPYEQYF,TGTGCCAGCAGCTTCGGGACGGGACCCTACGAGCAGTACTTC
TRBJ2-2,TRBV24-1,NA,NA,CATSAGMNTGELFF,TGTGCCACCAGTGCAGGGATGAACACCGGGGAGCTGTTTTTT
TRBJ2-3,TRBV7-3,NA,NA,CASSLTRRETQYF,TGTGCCAGCAGCCTCACCCGTCGGGAAACGCAGTACTTT
TRBJ1-1,TRBV6-1,NA,TRBD1,CASSERVGQGAFF,TGTGCCAGCAGTGAAAGAGTTGGACAGGGAGCTTTCTTT
TRBJ2-3,TRBV7-9,NA,NA,CASSIDTQYF,TGTGCCAGCAGCATCGATACGCAGTATTTT
TRBJ2-1,TRBV6-2/TRBV6-3,many,NA,CASSYSWGISYNEQFF,TGTGCCAGCAGTTACTCGTGGGGGATCTCCTACAATGAGCAGTTCTTC
TRBJ1-2,TRBV7-2,NA,NA,CASSFKANYGYTF,TGTGCCAGCAGCTTCAAAGCTAACTATGGCTACACCTTC
TRBJ1-1,TRBV2,NA,NA,CASSENLRNTEAFF,TGTGCCAGCAGTGAAAATTTAAGGAACACTGAAGCTTTCTTT
TRBJ1-5,TRBV6-2/TRBV6-3,NA,NA,CASSYPGRSNQPQHF,TGTGCCAGCAGTTACCCCGGACGGAGCAATCAGCCCCAGCATTTT
TRBJ2-1,TRBV7-8,NA,NA,CASSTDPYEQFF,TGTGCCAGCAGCACCGACCCCTATGAGCAGTTCTTC
TRBJ2-4,TRBV4-2,NA,TRBD1,CASSQDKGGQGKNIQYF,TGTGCCAGCAGCCAAGATAAAGGGGGACAGGGCAAAAACATTCAGTACTTC
TRBJ1-2,TRBV4-1,NA,NA,CASSQPWTQKRGYTF,TGCGCCAGCAGCCAACCATGGACCCAAAAACGGGGCTACACCTTC
TRBJ1-1,TRBV4-1,many,TRBD1,CASSQRTGRNTEAFF,TGCGCCAGCAGCCAACGGACAGGCAGGAACACTGAAGCTTTCTTT
TRBJ1-6,TRBV10-3,NA,TRBD1,CAISGSGTESPLHF,TGTGCCATCAGTGGGTCCGGGACAGAGTCACCCCTCCACTTT
TRBJ2-1,TRBV6-1,medium-sized,NA,CASSGGDGAPNEQFF,TGTGCCAGCAGTGGGGGGGACGGGGCCCCCAATGAGCAGTTCTTC